One sample yielded the 6 T cell receptor beta chains listed below, sequenced in a study of T cells after posttransplantation cyclophosphamide. A marrow graft followed busulfan-fludarabine conditioning, with cyclophosphamide on days +3 and +4. Generated by immunoSEQ multiplex PCR, the TCRdb table keeps only in-frame clones and is missing some. The sample includes 1,500 to 2,000 clones, over 60% seen only once; the top ten take about a third. The material sequenced was CD8+ T cells sorted from PBMCs, taken after allogeneic stem cell transplant with posttransplant cyclophosphamide. Receptor source: a male patient aged 25-45 years who received an allogeneic stem cell transplant from a related donor, was CMV-positive, and had acute GVHD only. Some T cells may be supplied by the graft donor.

This chain links TRBV27 with TRBJ2-5, with D maybe TRBD2 (6 bases). Trimming pared 6 bases from V and 11 bases from J, leaving 22 bases between. The V gene's germline CDR1 is MNHEY and CDR2 SMNVEV (reference sequence). The CDR3 is made up of 14 amino acids. For the CDR3, the DNA is TGTGCCAGCAGACCCGACGGAGCCGGCGGGGAGCAGTACTTC. This codes for CASRPDGAGGEQYF.

This clone was detected only a few times. This chain connects TRBV7-8 to TRBJ2-5; 8 bases align to TRBD2. Germline V gives CDR1 SGHVS, CDR2 FQNEAQ. The CDR3 length is 18 residues. V dropped 1 base and J dropped 2; count of bases not matched to a gene: 12. The CDR3 DNA reads TGTGCCAGCAGCTTAGTTGCGGGGAGGGGCGGGGGGCAAGAGACCCAGTACTTC. The encoded protein is CASSLVAGRGGGQETQYF. Full variable domain (outside the CDR3, taken from reference TRBV7-8 and TRBJ2-5): GAGVSQSPRYKVAKRGQDVALRCDPISGHVSLFWYQQALGQGPEFLTYFQNEAQLDKSGLPSDRFFAERPEGSVSTLKIQRTQQEDSAVYLCASSLVAGRGGGQETQYFGPGTRLLVL.

The V and J genes are TRBV11-2 and TRBJ1-6; no firm D call. Germline CDR1 is SGHAT and CDR2 is FQNNGV. The CDR3 extends over 13 amino acids. The ends were cut back, 1 base at V and 9 bases at J, with 7 bases in the middle. CDR3 loop: CASSLGSGSPLHF. CDR3 nucleotides: TGTGCCAGCAGCTTAGGCTCAGGTTCACCCCTCCACTTT.

The V gene is TRBV25-1, the J gene TRBJ1-2; the D gene is possibly TRBD1 (6 bases). Trimming stripped 5 bases from V and 7 bases from J, with 14 bases between. The CDR3 totals 13 residues. Germline-derived CDR1 and CDR2 are MGHDK and SYGVNS. CDR3 coding DNA: TGTGCCAGCAGTCCGGGAGCGGGGGCTGGCTACACCTTC. Its translation is CASSPGAGAGYTF.

About this clone: One junction end does not reproduce the germline sequence, and a read error may be involved. The sample holds other DNA sequences that translate to the same CDR3. The chain is built from TRBV9 and TRBJ2-3, with TRBD2 identical over 7 bases. Germline CDR1 and CDR2: SGDLS and YYNGEE. The CDR3 consists of 14 residues. The CDR3 DNA reads as TGTGCCAGCAGCTACCTAAACCTAGCGGATACACAGTATTTT. This encodes CASSYLNLADTQYF.

The gene calls are TRBV6-1 and TRBJ1-1; D remains unclear. Germline CDR1 MNHNS, CDR2 SASEGT. Trimming took off 2 bases at V and 5 bases at J, with 9 bases between the two ends. The CDR3 runs 13 residues. Here the CDR3 DNA reads TGTGCCAGCAGTGAATCGGGGAGGACTGAAGCTTTCTTT. Its protein is CASSESGRTEAFF.